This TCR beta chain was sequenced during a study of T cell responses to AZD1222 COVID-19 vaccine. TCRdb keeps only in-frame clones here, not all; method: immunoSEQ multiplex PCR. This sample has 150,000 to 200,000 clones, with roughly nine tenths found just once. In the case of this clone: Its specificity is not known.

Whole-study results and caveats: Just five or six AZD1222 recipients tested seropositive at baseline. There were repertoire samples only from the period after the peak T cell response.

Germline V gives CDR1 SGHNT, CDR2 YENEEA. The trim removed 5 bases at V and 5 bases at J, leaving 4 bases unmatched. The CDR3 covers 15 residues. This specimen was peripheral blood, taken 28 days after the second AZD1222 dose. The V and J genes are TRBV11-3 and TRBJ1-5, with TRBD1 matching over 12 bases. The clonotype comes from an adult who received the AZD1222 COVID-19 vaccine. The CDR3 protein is CASSHRDRGHQPQHF. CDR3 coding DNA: TGTGCCAGCAGCCACCGGGACAGGGGGCATCAGCCCCAGCATTTT.